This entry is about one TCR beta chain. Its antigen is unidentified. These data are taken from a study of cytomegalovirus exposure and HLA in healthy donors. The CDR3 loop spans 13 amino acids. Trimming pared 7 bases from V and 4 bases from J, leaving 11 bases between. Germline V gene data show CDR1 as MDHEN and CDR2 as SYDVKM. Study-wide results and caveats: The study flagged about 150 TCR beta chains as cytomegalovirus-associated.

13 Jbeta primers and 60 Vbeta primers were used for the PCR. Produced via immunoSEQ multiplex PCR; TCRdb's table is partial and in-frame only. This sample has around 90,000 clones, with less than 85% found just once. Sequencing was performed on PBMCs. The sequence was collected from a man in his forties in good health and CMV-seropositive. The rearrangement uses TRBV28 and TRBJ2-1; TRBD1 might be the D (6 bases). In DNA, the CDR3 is TGTGCCAGCAAATACCAGGGGTACAATGAGCAGTTCTTC. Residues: CASKYQGYNEQFF.